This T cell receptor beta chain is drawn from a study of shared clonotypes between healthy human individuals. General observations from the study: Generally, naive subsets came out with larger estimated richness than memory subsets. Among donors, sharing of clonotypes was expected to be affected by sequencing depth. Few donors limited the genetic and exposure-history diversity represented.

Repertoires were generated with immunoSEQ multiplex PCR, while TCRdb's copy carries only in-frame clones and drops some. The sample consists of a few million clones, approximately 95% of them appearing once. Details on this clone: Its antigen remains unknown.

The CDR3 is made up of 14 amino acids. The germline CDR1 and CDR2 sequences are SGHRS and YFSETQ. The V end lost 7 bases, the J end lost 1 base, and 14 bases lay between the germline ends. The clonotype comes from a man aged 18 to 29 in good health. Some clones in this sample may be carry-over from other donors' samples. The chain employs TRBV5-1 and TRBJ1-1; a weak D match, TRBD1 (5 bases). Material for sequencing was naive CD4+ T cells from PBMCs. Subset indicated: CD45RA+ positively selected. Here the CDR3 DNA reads TGCGCCAGCTCCGATGGGGCCGGGAACACTGAAGCTTTCTTT. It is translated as CASSDGAGNTEAFF. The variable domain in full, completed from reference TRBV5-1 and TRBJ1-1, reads KAGVTQTPRYLIKTRGQQVTLSCSPISGHRSVSWYQQTPGQGLQFLFEYFSETQRNKGNFPGRFSGRQFSNSRSEMNVSTLELGDSALYLCASSDGAGNTEAFFGQGTRLTVV.